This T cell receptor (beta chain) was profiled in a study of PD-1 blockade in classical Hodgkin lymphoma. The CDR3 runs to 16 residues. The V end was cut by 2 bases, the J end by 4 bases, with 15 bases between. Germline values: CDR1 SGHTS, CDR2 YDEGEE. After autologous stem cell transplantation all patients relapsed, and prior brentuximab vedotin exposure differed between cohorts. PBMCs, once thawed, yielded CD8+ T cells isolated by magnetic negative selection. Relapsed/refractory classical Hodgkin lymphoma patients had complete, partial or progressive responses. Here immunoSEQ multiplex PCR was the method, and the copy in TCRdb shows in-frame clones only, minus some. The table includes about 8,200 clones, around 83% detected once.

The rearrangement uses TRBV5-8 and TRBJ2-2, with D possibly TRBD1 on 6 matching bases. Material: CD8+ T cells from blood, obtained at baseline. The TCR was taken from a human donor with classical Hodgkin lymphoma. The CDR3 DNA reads TGTGCCAGCAGCTTTCGTGCAGGGGCTGGCACCGGGGAGCTGTTTTTT. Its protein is CASSFRAGAGTGELFF.